These 5 T cell receptor beta chains came from one sample sequenced in a study of shared clonotypes between healthy human individuals. Sequenced by immunoSEQ multiplex PCR; TCRdb stores in-frame clones only, minus some. Here the sample spans almost 750,000 clones, 55% to 75% being singletons. The sequencing sample was made of memory CD4+ T cells sorted from blood. Subset specified: CD45RA-negative fraction. These receptors originate from a woman in her thirties in good health.

The V call is TRBV11-2, the J call TRBJ2-1; 8 bases align to TRBD2. Germline CDR1 is SGHAT and CDR2 is FQNNGV. Trimming removed 3 bases from V and 5 bases from J; junction bases left unmatched: 6. There are 15 residues in the CDR3. The CDR3 nucleotides are TGTGCCAGCAGCTTTACCGGGACTAGTAACAATGAGCAGTTCTTC. This translates into CASSFTGTSNNEQFF.

This chain links TRBV27 with TRBJ2-5; D remains ambiguous. CDR1 and CDR2 from the germline V gene are MNHEY and SMNVEV (reference sequence). The CDR3 contains 14 residues. V was trimmed by 6 bases and J by 1 base, leaving 12 bases between them. The CDR3 region has the DNA TGTGCCAGCAGCCTCAATCGGGTCCAAGAGACCCAGTACTTC. It encodes CASSLNRVQETQYF.

CDR3: CSALAGGMQYF. The CDR3 DNA is TGCAGTGCTCTAGCGGGAGGGATGCAGTATTTT. The chain joins TRBV20-1 to TRBJ2-3; 12 bases are a match to TRBD2. Germline lookup yields CDR1 DFQATT and CDR2 SNEGSKA (reference sequence). This CDR3 spans 11 amino acids. V was clipped by 5 bases and J by 11 bases; unmatched bases: 2.

This clone was counted a single time. This chain links TRBV5-1 with TRBJ1-5; D remains ambiguous. The ends were cut back, 0 bases at V and 8 bases at J, with 9 bases in the middle. The CDR3 consists of 13 residues. Germline loops: CDR1 SGHRS, CDR2 YFSETQ. CDR3 residues: CASSLAGREPQHF. The DNA of the CDR3 is TGCGCCAGCAGCTTGGCCGGTCGGGAGCCCCAGCATTTT.

This clone turned up a few times. V and J are TRBV5-1 and TRBJ2-2; 13 bases match TRBD2. The CDR3 runs 16 residues. V was pared by 3 bases and J by 8 bases, with 7 bases of the junction left unmatched. Per the germline V gene, CDR1 is SGHRS and CDR2 is YFSETQ. The CDR3 coding sequence is TGCGCCAGCAGCTCCAGTGGGACTAGCGGGATGGGGGAGCTGTTTTTT. Its translation: CASSSSGTSGMGELFF.